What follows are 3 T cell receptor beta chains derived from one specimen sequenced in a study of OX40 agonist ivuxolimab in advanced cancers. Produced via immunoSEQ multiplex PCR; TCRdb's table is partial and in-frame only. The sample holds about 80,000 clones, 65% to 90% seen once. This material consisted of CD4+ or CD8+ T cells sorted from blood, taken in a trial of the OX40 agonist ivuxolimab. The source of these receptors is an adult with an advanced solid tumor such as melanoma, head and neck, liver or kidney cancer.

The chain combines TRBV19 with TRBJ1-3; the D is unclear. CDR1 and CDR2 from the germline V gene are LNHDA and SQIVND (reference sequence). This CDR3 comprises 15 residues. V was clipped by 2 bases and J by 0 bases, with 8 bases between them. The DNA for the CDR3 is TGTGCCAGTAGTATATCCGGGAACTCTGGAAACACCATATATTTT. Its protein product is CASSISGNSGNTIYF.

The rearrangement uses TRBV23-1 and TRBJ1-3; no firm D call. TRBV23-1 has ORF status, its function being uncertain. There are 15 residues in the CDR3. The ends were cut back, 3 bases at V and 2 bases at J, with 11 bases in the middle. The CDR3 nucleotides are TGCGCCAGCAGTCAGCACGTAGTCGCTGGAAACACCATATATTTT. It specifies CASSQHVVAGNTIYF.

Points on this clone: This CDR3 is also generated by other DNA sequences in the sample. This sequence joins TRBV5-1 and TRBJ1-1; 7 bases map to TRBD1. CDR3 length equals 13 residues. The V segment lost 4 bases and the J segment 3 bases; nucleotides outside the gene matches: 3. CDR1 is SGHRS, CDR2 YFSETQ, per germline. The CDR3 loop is CASSLGQDTEAFF. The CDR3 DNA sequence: TGCGCCAGCAGCCTAGGACAGGACACTGAAGCTTTCTTT.